Each of the 24 T cell receptor beta chains below was sequenced from the same sample in a study of memory CD4+ T cells and cytomegalovirus serostatus. The sort gate was single viable CD3+CD4+CD8-CD45RO+ cells for memory CD4+ T cells. Clones were read by immunoSEQ multiplex PCR, and TCRdb kept only the in-frame ones, dropping some. The sample includes just under 65,000 clones, 75% to 80% of them seen just once. Sequences were obtained from memory CD4+ T cells from blood. The receptor set was obtained from an adult in good health and CMV-seronegative.

The chain links TRBV16 to TRBJ1-2, with D hard to call. Germline assignment: CDR1 KGHSY and CDR2 FQNENV. This CDR3 has 15 residues. The V and J ends lost 5 bases and 2 bases respectively, with 15 bases between them. This CDR3 reads CASSDPHGRNYGYTF. Written as DNA, the CDR3 is TGTGCCAGCAGCGACCCCCACGGAAGAAACTATGGCTACACCTTC.

The chain carries TRBV19 and TRBJ1-2; the D gene is possibly TRBD1 (5 bases). The germline V and J ends were trimmed by 3 bases and 1 base, with 12 bases remaining between them. The CDR3 totals 15 residues. Germline CDR1 is LNHDA and CDR2 is SQIVND (reference sequence). The CDR3 is CASSISFGGNYGYTF. CDR3 sequence (DNA): TGTGCCAGTAGTATTTCTTTTGGGGGTAACTATGGCTACACCTTC.

V gene TRBV7-6 combines with J gene TRBJ2-5; D uncertain. The V gene's germline CDR1 is SGHVS and CDR2 FNYEAQ. V was pared by 3 bases and J by 5 bases, with 13 bases between. The CDR3 totals 14 residues. The CDR3 here is CASSLGSSRETQYF. The CDR3 DNA is TGTGCCAGCAGCTTGGGAAGCTCTAGGGAGACCCAGTACTTC.

V usage is TRBV5-1 and J usage is TRBJ1-4; no definite D call. The V end was cut by 4 bases, the J end by 8 bases, with 15 bases between. Germline V gene sequence: CDR1 SGHRS, CDR2 YFSETQ. The CDR3 sequence is 14 residues long. Here the CDR3 DNA reads TGCGCCAGCAGCCAAACACGGGCCCAGGAAAAACTGTTTTTT. This sequence encodes CASSQTRAQEKLFF.

The chain combines TRBV27 with TRBJ1-1; the match to TRBD1 covers 8 bases. The V gene end was trimmed by 0 bases and the J gene end by 10 bases; junction bases not matched to a gene: 4. The CDR3 consists of 13 residues. Germline CDR1 MNHEY, CDR2 SMNVEV (reference sequence). CDR3 nucleotide sequence: TGTGCCAGCAGTTTATCGGACAGGGTCGGAGCTTTCTTT. This encodes CASSLSDRVGAFF.

The J gene is TRBJ2-7, the V gene TRBV27; TRBD2 is a possible D gene (5 bases). CDR3 length equals 14 residues. Looked up from germline, CDR1 is MNHEY and CDR2 is SMNVEV (reference sequence). The V and J ends lost 7 bases and 3 bases respectively, with 16 bases between them. CDR3 sequence reads: CASTTTTGGYEQYF. The CDR3 DNA is TGTGCCAGCACCACAACCACTGGAGGCTACGAGCAGTACTTC.

The chain combines TRBV7-2 with TRBJ2-4; TRBD1 or TRBD2 may be the D gene (5 bases each). This CDR3 contains 15 residues. The germline V and J ends were trimmed by 5 bases and 0 bases, with 11 bases remaining between them. Germline-derived CDR1 and CDR2 are SGHTA and FQGNSA. The CDR3 loop reads CASSRGTIAKNIQYF. CDR3 sequence (DNA): TGTGCCAGCAGCCGAGGGACGATAGCCAAAAACATTCAGTACTTC.

This clone was seen only a few times. The rearrangement joins TRBV18 to TRBJ1-1; unclear D gene. The CDR3 has 13 amino acids. Trimming removed 3 bases from V and 1 base from J, with 6 bases in between. CDR1 is KGHSH, CDR2 LQKENI, per germline. This CDR3 reads CASSPAANTEAFF. The DNA for the CDR3 is TGTGCCAGCTCACCGGCAGCGAACACTGAAGCTTTCTTT.

This chain connects TRBV19 to TRBJ2-6; 7 bases match TRBD1. Unmatched junction bases numbered 12, after V lost 4 bases and J lost 9 bases. Germline V gene data show CDR1 as LNHDA and CDR2 as SQIVND (reference sequence). This CDR3 comprises 16 residues. CDR3 amino acids: CASSNGVGRQGNVLTF. Written as DNA, the CDR3 is TGTGCCAGTAGTAATGGGGTTGGCAGACAGGGCAACGTCCTGACTTTC.

Of note for this clone: Relative to the germline gene, one junction end is altered; a read error may explain this. The chain has TRBV7-7 and TRBJ2-1; 7 bases map to TRBD2. Germline assignment: CDR1 SSHAT and CDR2 FNYEAQ (reference sequence). The CDR3 runs 16 residues. CDR3 protein: CASSPTASGTYNEQFF. CDR3 bases: TGTGCTAGCAGCCCTACCGCTAGCGGAACATACAATGAGCAGTTCTTC.

Only a few counts were recorded for this clone. The chain uses TRBV29-1 and TRBJ1-1; D gene unclear. Trimming took off 4 bases at V and 2 bases at J, with 14 bases between the two ends. This CDR3 has 14 amino acids. The germline CDR1 and CDR2 sequences are SQVTM and ANQGSEA. CDR3 bases: TGCAGCGTTGGCAAGGGAGGGATTAACACTGAAGCTTTCTTT. It is translated as CSVGKGGINTEAFF.

The chain combines TRBV18 with TRBJ2-1; D possibly corresponds to TRBD2 (6 bases). The CDR3 runs 15 residues. Germline V gene lookup returns CDR1 KGHSH and CDR2 LQKENI. Trimming took 1 base from V and 4 from J, leaving 11 bases between them. The CDR3 nucleotides are TGTGCCAGCTCACCACGGGACTTTACTTACAATGAGCAGTTCTTC. Its protein product is CASSPRDFTYNEQFF.

The chain uses TRBV5-1 and TRBJ2-7; possibly TRBD1 for D (7 bases). V was shortened by 5 bases and J by 3 bases, with 15 bases between the two germline ends. The CDR3 has 14 residues. From germline, CDR1 is SGHRS and CDR2 YFSETQ. This chain's CDR3 is CASRFAGGLYEQYF. The CDR3 DNA sequence: TGCGCCAGCAGGTTTGCAGGGGGGCTCTACGAGCAGTACTTC. The full variable domain, its missing parts supplied by reference TRBV5-1 and TRBJ2-7, is KAGVTQTPRYLIKTRGQQVTLSCSPISGHRSVSWYQQTPGQGLQFLFEYFSETQRNKGNFPGRFSGRQFSNSRSEMNVSTLELGDSALYLCASRFAGGLYEQYFGPGTRLTVT.

J is TRBJ1-5 and V is TRBV2; D is unclear. Trimming took off 8 bases at V and 6 bases at J, with 17 bases between the two ends. There are 14 residues in the CDR3. Germline-derived CDR1 and CDR2 are SNHLY and FYNNEI. The CDR3 nucleotides are TGTGCCAGCTCTATAAGAGGGTGGGTTCAGCCCCAGCATTTT. Translation: CASSIRGWVQPQHF. Full variable domain (outside the CDR3, taken from reference TRBV2 and TRBJ1-5): EPEVTQTPSHQVTQMGQEVILRCVPISNHLYFYWYRQILGQKVEFLVSFYNNEISEKSEIFDDQFSVERPDGSNFTLKIRSTKLEDSAMYFCASSIRGWVQPQHFGDGTRLSIL.

The J gene is TRBJ2-2, the V gene TRBV4-1; 7 positions match TRBD1. Germline V gene lookup returns CDR1 MGHRA and CDR2 YSYEKL. The CDR3 has 19 residues. V shed 4 bases and J 2 bases; nucleotides not matched to a gene: 16. The CDR3 here is CASSPIGTGQTHNTGELFF. The CDR3 nucleotides read TGCGCCAGCAGCCCCATCGGGACGGGACAGACACACAACACCGGGGAGCTGTTTTTT.

The chain has TRBV5-6 and TRBJ2-7; 13 bases map to TRBD2. The CDR3 spans 17 residues. Germline V gene sequence: CDR1 SGHDT, CDR2 YYEEEE. V shed 2 bases, J shed 3 bases, and the junction held 8 bases outside the gene matches. CDR3 sequence reads: CASSFGTSGRVYYEQYF. Written as DNA, the CDR3 is TGTGCCAGCAGCTTCGGAACTAGCGGGAGGGTGTACTACGAGCAGTACTTC.

The chain joins TRBV27 to TRBJ1-1; D perhaps matches TRBD1 (5 bases). V was cut by 8 bases and J by 0 bases, with 10 bases left in between. The germline CDR1 and CDR2 sequences are MNHEY and SMNVEV (reference sequence). The CDR3 runs 13 residues. CDR3 amino acids: CASLDSMNTEAFF. The CDR3 nucleotides are TGTGCCAGCCTTGACAGCATGAACACTGAAGCTTTCTTT.

The chain joins TRBV27 to TRBJ1-2, with 10 bases matching TRBD1. The CDR3 spans 14 residues. Germline V gene lookup returns CDR1 MNHEY and CDR2 SMNVEV (reference sequence). The ends lost 0 bases at V and 7 bases at J; junction bases unmatched: 2. CDR3 in DNA: TGTGCCAGCAGTTTATCGGACAGGGGGTCTGGCTACACCTTC. Its protein product is CASSLSDRGSGYTF.

The rearrangement uses TRBV7-9 and TRBJ2-5; no clear D. V was shortened by 1 base and J by 2 bases, with 11 bases between the two germline ends. This CDR3 is built from 15 residues. Germline V gives CDR1 SEHNR, CDR2 FQNEAQ (reference sequence). The CDR3 loop is CASSLVPGAQETQYF. As DNA, the CDR3 is TGTGCCAGCAGCTTAGTGCCAGGAGCTCAAGAGACCCAGTACTTC.

The CDR3 region has the DNA TGTGCCAGCAGCCCAGGCCAAGGGACTAGCGGGAGGGCCCTCGGGGAGCAGTTCTTC. It yields the protein CASSPGQGTSGRALGEQFF. The chain is built from TRBV4-2 and TRBJ2-1; 16 bases are a match to TRBD2. V dropped 4 bases and J dropped 10; count of bases not matched to a gene: 16. This CDR3 spans 19 amino acids. CDR1 and CDR2 from the germline V gene are LGHNA and YNFKEQ.

The table lists this clone with a count of one. The CDR3 is CASSTRWTGGFGYTF. In nucleotides, the CDR3 is TGTGCCAGCAGCACCAGGTGGACAGGGGGCTTTGGCTACACCTTC. This rearrangement joins TRBV7-2 to TRBJ1-2; 11 nucleotides line up with TRBD1. CDR1 is SGHTA and CDR2 is FQGNSA in the germline V gene. V lost 5 bases to trimming and J lost 7 bases; unmatched junction nucleotides: 9. The CDR3 has 15 residues.

This CDR3 is CASSLTRDSDNEQFF. The CDR3 DNA sequence: TGTGCCAGCAGCTTAACCCGGGACAGCGACAATGAGCAGTTCTTC. The gene calls are TRBV7-3 and TRBJ2-1, with TRBD1 identical over 7 bases. Per germline, CDR1 SGHTA and CDR2 FQGTGA. The CDR3 covers 15 residues. The ends lost 0 bases at V and 5 bases at J; junction bases unmatched: 4.

The CDR3 DNA reads TGCGCCAGCAAGCTTGTAGCGGGGGCCGGGGATGAGCAGTTCTTC. Protein product: CASKLVAGAGDEQFF. The chain is built from TRBV5-1 and TRBJ2-1, with TRBD2 matching over 9 bases. J lost 8 bases, V lost 6 bases, and 12 bases had no gene match. Germline V lookup: CDR1 SGHRS, CDR2 YFSETQ. The CDR3 consists of 15 residues.

The chain is built from TRBV4-3 and TRBJ1-4; the D is unclear. Germline CDR1 is LGHNA and CDR2 is YSLEER. With 1 base removed from V and 3 bases from J, the gap between germline ends came to 3 bases. The CDR3 runs to 13 residues. This CDR3 reads CASSQGPNEKLFF. The CDR3 DNA reads as TGCGCCAGCAGCCAAGGCCCTAATGAAAAACTGTTTTTT.